Listed below are T cell receptor beta chains from one sample, sequenced in a study of shared clonotypes between healthy human individuals. The table came from immunoSEQ multiplex PCR; TCRdb's copy has only in-frame clones and leaves some out. The data hold 700,000 to 950,000 clones, with just over 95% observed a single time. Sequenced: naive CD8+ T cells sorted from blood. Receptor source: a young man in good health. Each CDR3 is given without its conserved first and last residue. The order of the fields is D gene, J gene, V gene, CDR3 protein. The D gene is left open where the match is weak.

>-|TRBJ2-7|TRBV6-5
ASSPTTYEQY
>-|TRBJ2-1|TRBV11-2
ASLHPLGSKYNEQF
>-|TRBJ2-7|TRBV2
ASSEAWGTRSYEQY
>-|TRBJ1-1|TRBV4-1
ASSQEGVFEFSTEAF
>-|TRBJ2-7|TRBV4-3
ASSQERLNRYEQY
>-|TRBJ2-1|TRBV6-5
ASSYSGNEQF
>TRBD1|TRBJ1-1|TRBV27
ASTPRTGGDTEAF
>TRBD1|TRBJ2-7|TRBV6-6
ASVGTGPTYEQY
>TRBD2|TRBJ2-1|TRBV5-1
ASSPGLAGVDEQF
>-|TRBJ1-2|TRBV30
AWSTENYGYT
>-|TRBJ2-1|TRBV13
ASSLYSYNEQF
>-|TRBJ2-3|TRBV27
ASYPRPSTDTQY
>-|TRBJ2-7|TRBV27
ASSYSGTQGYEQY
>TRBD2|TRBJ2-7|TRBV29-1
SVEGGNYEQY
>TRBD2|TRBJ2-7|TRBV7-9
ASSSGSGRGYEQY
>-|TRBJ1-1|TRBV7-3
ASSGGNTEAF
>TRBD1|TRBJ2-7|TRBV7-8
ASSPPAGDRRLVYEQY
>-|TRBJ2-7|TRBV9
ASSVEAGSEQY
>-|TRBJ2-1|TRBV4-3
ASSQDPASFSSYNEQF
>TRBD1|TRBJ2-7|TRBV5-4
ASSPRDRVSYEQY
>-|TRBJ1-1|TRBV4-1
ASSSISTYEAF
>-|TRBJ2-4|TRBV28
ASSRDRPQNIQY
>-|TRBJ2-1|TRBV7-9
ASSLGEIFNEQF